What follows are 30 T cell receptor beta chains derived from one specimen sequenced in a study of shared clonotypes between healthy human individuals. Method: immunoSEQ multiplex PCR; TCRdb's copy keeps in-frame clones and lacks some. The table has roughly 2 million clones, approximately 95% seen once; the top ten hold less than 0.15%. The sample consisted of naive CD4+ T cells sorted from blood. Subset specified: CD45RA+ positively selected. These TCRs come from a man younger than 35 in good health.

The chain recombines TRBV5-1 with TRBJ2-1, with D perhaps matching TRBD1 (6 bases). The CDR3 loop spans 16 amino acids. The V gene's germline CDR1 is SGHRS and CDR2 YFSETQ. V shed 4 bases and J shed 0 bases, with 14 bases lying between them. The CDR3 loop is CASSPGTGHSYNEQFF. The CDR3 DNA reads as TGCGCCAGCAGCCCTGGTACAGGGCACTCCTACAATGAGCAGTTCTTC.

The V and J genes are TRBV4-3 and TRBJ2-1; no clear D gene. With 0 bases removed from V and 9 bases from J, the gap between germline ends came to 9 bases. The length of the CDR3 is 13 residues. CDR1 is LGHNA and CDR2 is YSLEER in the germline V gene. The CDR3 DNA sequence: TGCGCCAGCAGCCAAGAATTAAGTACTGAGCAGTTCTTC. The encoded protein is CASSQELSTEQFF.

The genes are TRBV5-1 and TRBJ2-6; D gene ambiguous. CDR1 and CDR2 (germline): SGHRS, YFSETQ. Between the trimmed V and J ends, which lost 0 bases and 6 bases, there was a span of 7 bases. The CDR3 extends over 14 amino acids. The CDR3, as DNA: TGCGCCAGCAGCTTGGGTGGGGTGGCCAACGTCCTGACTTTC. Protein sequence: CASSLGGVANVLTF.

The genes are TRBV5-4 and TRBJ1-2; 9 bases map to TRBD1. V lost 4 bases to trimming and J lost 5 bases; unmatched junction nucleotides: 9. CDR3 length equals 15 residues. The germline V gene has CDR1 SGHNT and CDR2 YYREEE (reference sequence). CDR3 bases: TGTGCCAGCAGCCTAACAGGGGGCGCCGGGTATGGCTACACCTTC. Its protein product is CASSLTGGAGYGYTF.

This clone was observed a single time. The chain employs TRBV10-3 and TRBJ2-5; 9 bases are shared with TRBD1. V lost 4 bases and J lost 4; bases outside the gene matches: 7. The CDR3 sequence is 15 residues long. Germline CDR1 is ENHRY and CDR2 is SYGVKD. CDR3 sequence reads: CAISAGGQGGETQYF. The DNA for the CDR3 is TGTGCCATCAGTGCGGGGGGACAGGGTGGAGAGACCCAGTACTTC.

This clone appeared a single time. The chain has TRBV6-1 and TRBJ1-2; no definite D call. Germline CDR1 reads MNHNS; CDR2 reads SASEGT. The ends were cut back, 5 bases at V and 4 bases at J, with 11 bases in the middle. This CDR3 region has 13 residues. The chain's CDR3 is CASSPRAVYGYTF. The CDR3 DNA follows: TGTGCCAGCAGTCCGCGGGCCGTCTATGGCTACACCTTC.

The V and J genes are TRBV11-3 and TRBJ2-2; unclear D gene. This CDR3 is 16 amino acids long. The germline V gene has CDR1 SGHNT and CDR2 YENEEA. Trimming left V 7 bases short and J 6 bases short, with 21 bases between. This chain's CDR3 is CASTRRAEGQPGELFF. The CDR3 nucleotides are TGTGCCAGCACCCGAAGGGCCGAAGGGCAACCCGGGGAGCTGTTTTTT. The full variable domain, with the rest looked up from reference TRBV11-3 and TRBJ2-2, is EAGVVQSPRYKIIEKKQPVAFWCNPISGHNTLYWYLQNLGQGPELLIRYENEEAVDDSQLPKDRFSAERLKGVDSTLKIQPAELGDSAVYLCASTRRAEGQPGELFFGEGSRLTVL.

The chain links TRBV4-3 to TRBJ2-3, with 7 positions matching TRBD1. The CDR3 extends over 15 amino acids. Germline CDR1 and CDR2: LGHNA and YSLEER. V lost 0 bases and J lost 4; bases outside the gene matches: 4. Here the CDR3 DNA reads TGCGCCAGCAGCCAAGACCAGGGGGTGGCAGATACGCAGTATTTT. This translates into CASSQDQGVADTQYF.

The V call is TRBV18, the J call TRBJ2-1, with 7 bases aligning to TRBD2. The ends lost 3 bases at V and 10 bases at J; junction bases unmatched: 3. Looked up from germline, CDR1 is KGHSH and CDR2 is LQKENI. The CDR3 has 12 residues. The CDR3 loop reads CASSPLTSEQFF. CDR3 nucleotide sequence: TGTGCCAGCTCACCGTTGACTAGCGAGCAGTTCTTC.

Details on this clone: This CDR3 is also generated by other DNA sequences in the sample. The rearrangement joins TRBV5-6 to TRBJ2-5; D unresolved. The CDR3 loop spans 11 amino acids. V was pared by 1 base and J by 4 bases, with 2 bases between. Germline values: CDR1 SGHDT, CDR2 YYEEEE. In DNA form, the CDR3 reads TGTGCCAGCAGCTTGCGAGAGACCCAGTACTTC. This codes for CASSLRETQYF. Full variable domain (rest looked up from reference TRBV5-6 and TRBJ2-5): DAGVTQSPTHLIKTRGQQVTLRCSPKSGHDTVSWYQQALGQGPQFIFQYYEEEERQRGNFPDRFSGHQFPNYSSELNVNALLLGDSALYLCASSLRETQYFGPGTRLLVL.

The chain uses TRBV28 and TRBJ1-5, with D perhaps matching TRBD1 (6 bases). Germline values: CDR1 MDHEN, CDR2 SYDVKM. The CDR3 loop spans 14 amino acids. Trimming removed 5 bases at V and 7 bases at J, with 15 bases between. CDR3 DNA sequence: TGTGCCAGCAGTCGACCCTTTGGGGGCCAGCCCCAGCATTTT. Amino acid sequence: CASSRPFGGQPQHF.

This clone was picked up one time. CDR3 coding DNA: TGCGCCAGCAGCGCGGGACAGGCGGCAAATGAGCAGTTCTTC. Translation: CASSAGQAANEQFF. The chain uses TRBV5-1 and TRBJ2-1, with 8 positions matching TRBD1. Germline CDR1 and CDR2: SGHRS and YFSETQ. The trim removed 4 bases at V and 7 bases at J, leaving 7 bases unmatched. The CDR3 loop spans 14 amino acids.

This clone was recorded only once. V gene TRBV5-4 combines with J gene TRBJ1-6, with TRBD1 matching over 8 bases. The CDR3 runs to 15 residues. The V gene's germline CDR1 is SGHNT and CDR2 YYREEE (reference sequence). Trimming took 4 bases from V and 3 from J; bases not matched to a gene: 3. The CDR3 DNA is TGTGCCAGCAGCAACAGGGGGTTCTATAATTCACCCCTCCACTTT. As protein: CASSNRGFYNSPLHF.

This clone was seen just once. V usage is TRBV6-5 and J usage is TRBJ2-1; D is unclear. This CDR3 spans 15 amino acids. V lost 2 bases and J 0 bases, leaving 8 bases between the germline ends. CDR1 and CDR2 (germline): MNHEY, SVGAGI. CDR3 sequence reads: CASSYDPSSYNEQFF. CDR3 coding DNA: TGTGCCAGCAGTTACGACCCGAGCTCCTACAATGAGCAGTTCTTC.

This clone was observed a single time. The rearrangement uses TRBV11-2 and TRBJ2-7; 12 nucleotides align to TRBD1. Germline CDR1 reads SGHAT; CDR2 reads FQNNGV. J lost 7 bases, V lost 2 bases, and 12 bases had no gene match. The length of the CDR3 is 17 residues. As DNA, the CDR3 is TGTGCCAGCAGCTTACGTGGGCGGGGACAGGGGGCGGAGGAGCAGTACTTC. Translation gives CASSLRGRGQGAEEQYF.

V gene TRBV4-1 combines with J gene TRBJ2-3; 8 bases map to TRBD1. J gave up 3 bases and V 0 bases, and 5 bases lay outside the gene matches. The CDR3 length is 16 residues. Germline CDR1 and CDR2: MGHRA and YSYEKL. CDR3 sequence: CASSQDWTGLTDTQYF. The DNA for the CDR3 is TGCGCCAGCAGCCAAGATTGGACAGGGTTAACAGATACGCAGTATTTT.

The chain couples TRBV5-1 to TRBJ2-1; TRBD2 agrees at 7 bases. Germline trimming cut 4 bases from V and 4 bases from J; bases unmatched to any gene: 8. The CDR3 is 15 amino acids. CDR1 and CDR2 from the germline V gene are SGHRS and YFSETQ. The CDR3 DNA reads TGCGCCAGCAGCCTGAGCGGGGAGGGATACAATGAGCAGTTCTTC. Residues: CASSLSGEGYNEQFF.

The chain links TRBV5-1 to TRBJ2-3, with D perhaps assigned TRBD1 or TRBD2 (5 bases each). The germline V gene encodes CDR1 SGHRS and CDR2 YFSETQ. CDR3 length equals 16 residues. V gave up 4 bases and J gave up 0 bases, with 15 bases separating them. DNA for the CDR3: TGCGCCAGCAGCCAAAGGGACGGACCTAGCACAGATACGCAGTATTTT. It translates to CASSQRDGPSTDTQYF.

This chain joins TRBV6-1 and TRBJ2-3; D is ambiguous. Trimming stripped 2 bases from V and 0 bases from J, with 12 bases between. The germline CDR1 and CDR2 sequences are MNHNS and SASEGT. This CDR3 is built from 16 residues. CDR3 nucleotides: TGTGCCAGCAGTGAAATGACATCCCCTAGCACAGATACGCAGTATTTT. This codes for CASSEMTSPSTDTQYF.

The rearrangement uses TRBV30 and TRBJ2-7; unclear D gene. The CDR3 length is 15 residues. Germline V gene lookup returns CDR1 GTSNPN and CDR2 SVGIG (reference sequence). V lost 2 bases to trimming and J lost 0 bases, with 14 bases between them. The CDR3 is CAWSPKLGYSYEQYF. As DNA, the CDR3 is TGTGCCTGGAGTCCCAAGTTGGGGTACTCCTACGAGCAGTACTTC. Combining the CDR3 with reference TRBV30 and TRBJ2-7 gives the whole variable domain SQTIHQWPATLVQPVGSPLSLECTVEGTSNPNLYWYRQAAGRGLQLLFYSVGIGQISSEVPQNLSASRPQDRQFILSSKKLLLSDSGFYLCAWSPKLGYSYEQYFGPGTRLTVT.

The chain recombines TRBV2 with TRBJ1-3; D may be TRBD1 (5 bases). Trimming removed 5 bases at V and 4 bases at J, with 6 bases between. This CDR3 region has 12 residues. Germline-derived CDR1 and CDR2 are SNHLY and FYNNEI. The CDR3 DNA sequence: TGTGCCAGCAGTTGGACAGGAAACACCATATATTTT. Protein product: CASSWTGNTIYF.

The rearrangement uses TRBV4-2 and TRBJ2-4; D might be TRBD1 (6 bases). The CDR3 length is 17 residues. V was clipped by 0 bases and J by 2 bases, with 14 bases between them. From germline, CDR1 is LGHNA and CDR2 YNFKEQ. The DNA of the CDR3 is TGTGCCAGCAGCCAAGATGGCACAGGGTCGTCCAAAAACATTCAGTACTTC. Translated: CASSQDGTGSSKNIQYF.

The chain couples TRBV5-1 to TRBJ2-7; unclear D gene. Germline lookup yields CDR1 SGHRS and CDR2 YFSETQ. Trimming left V 0 bases short and J 4 bases short, with 23 bases between. The length of the CDR3 is 18 residues. CDR3 sequence reads: CASSLGFPPDLVLYEQYF. The CDR3 DNA sequence: TGCGCCAGCAGCTTGGGGTTCCCGCCAGATCTCGTATTGTACGAGCAGTACTTC. The complete variable domain, with remaining parts taken from reference TRBV5-1 and TRBJ2-7, reads KAGVTQTPRYLIKTRGQQVTLSCSPISGHRSVSWYQQTPGQGLQFLFEYFSETQRNKGNFPGRFSGRQFSNSRSEMNVSTLELGDSALYLCASSLGFPPDLVLYEQYFGPGTRLTVT.

V gene TRBV9 combines with J gene TRBJ2-3; no clear D gene. Germline CDR1 reads SGDLS; CDR2 reads YYNGEE. The length of the CDR3 is 14 residues. Deletions cut 4 bases from V and 0 bases from J, with 9 bases between. The CDR3 reads CASSFSSSTDTQYF. The DNA of the CDR3 is TGTGCCAGCAGCTTTAGCTCTAGCACAGATACGCAGTATTTT.

This sequence joins TRBV6-5 and TRBJ2-7; D call uncertain. There are 13 residues in the CDR3. Per the germline V gene, CDR1 is MNHEY and CDR2 is SVGAGI. V lost 5 bases to trimming and J lost 2 bases, with 10 bases between them. In DNA, the CDR3 is TGTGCCAGCAGTCAAGGGAACCCCTACGAGCAGTACTTC. Translating it yields CASSQGNPYEQYF.

The chain recombines TRBV7-2 with TRBJ2-2, with TRBD2 matching over 11 bases. Germline V CDR1 and CDR2: SGHTA, FQGNSA. The length of the CDR3 is 16 residues. J lost 4 bases, V lost 3 bases, and 4 bases had no gene match. CDR3 region: CASSFTSGGSTGELFF. For the CDR3, the DNA is TGTGCCAGCAGCTTCACTAGCGGGGGATCCACCGGGGAGCTGTTTTTT.

V gene TRBV29-1 combines with J gene TRBJ2-6, with TRBD2 identical over 11 bases. There are 18 residues in the CDR3. Germline V lookup: CDR1 SQVTM, CDR2 ANQGSEA. Trimming at V came to 3 bases and at J to 0 bases, leaving 7 bases not matched to a gene. The CDR3 reads CSVERLAGRSSGANVLTF. The CDR3 region has the DNA TGCAGCGTTGAGCGACTAGCGGGACGCAGCTCTGGGGCCAACGTCCTGACTTTC.

Comment on this clone: Other DNA sequences from this sample encode an identical CDR3 as well. The CDR3 is CASSLAFSYEQYF. The CDR3 bases are TGTGCCAGCAGCTTAGCCTTCTCCTACGAGCAGTACTTC. This rearrangement joins TRBV7-2 to TRBJ2-7; D is unresolved. Trimming cost V 0 bases and J 0 bases, with 3 bases left between them. This CDR3 contains 13 residues. Germline V gene sequence: CDR1 SGHTA, CDR2 FQGNSA.

V gene TRBV10-3 combines with J gene TRBJ1-1, with TRBD1 identical over 7 bases. The length of the CDR3 is 13 residues. The germline V gene has CDR1 ENHRY and CDR2 SYGVKD. V lost 7 bases and J lost 4; bases outside the gene matches: 6. CDR3 sequence (DNA): TGTGCCATCACTACAGGGGTACGCACTGAAGCTTTCTTT. It specifies CAITTGVRTEAFF.

The chain has TRBV18 and TRBJ2-7, with D uncertain. Deletions cut 6 bases from V and 2 bases from J, with 17 bases between. CDR3 length: 15 amino acids. Per germline, CDR1 KGHSH and CDR2 LQKENI. CDR3 amino acids: CASSPVNGETYEQYF. For the CDR3, the DNA is TGTGCCAGCTCCCCGGTAAACGGTGAAACCTACGAGCAGTACTTC.